This T cell receptor beta chain was obtained from a study of preoperative IRX-2 immunotherapy in early breast cancer. TCRdb's copy holds only in-frame clones and misses some; the assay was immunoSEQ multiplex PCR. The sample records under 35,000 clones, approximately 80% being singletons. This sample's treatment: preoperative locoregional IRX-2 cytokine immunotherapy. Patients received preoperative, locoregional IRX-2 cytokine immunotherapy in a phase Ib study. Losses at the gene ends were 3 bases for V and 1 base for J; bases not matched to a gene: 12. The CDR3 length is 19 residues. Germline V gene sequence: CDR1 SGHNT, CDR2 YENEEA.

Sampling was carried out from a patient treated with IRX-2 immunotherapy. The chain carries TRBV11-3 and TRBJ2-1, with 10 bases matching TRBD2. This TCR came from a human donor with breast cancer. CDR3 bases: TGTGCCAGCAGCTTTTTGGTGGCCAGCGGGAGGGGGTCCTACAATGAGCAGTTCTTC. It is translated as CASSFLVASGRGSYNEQFF.